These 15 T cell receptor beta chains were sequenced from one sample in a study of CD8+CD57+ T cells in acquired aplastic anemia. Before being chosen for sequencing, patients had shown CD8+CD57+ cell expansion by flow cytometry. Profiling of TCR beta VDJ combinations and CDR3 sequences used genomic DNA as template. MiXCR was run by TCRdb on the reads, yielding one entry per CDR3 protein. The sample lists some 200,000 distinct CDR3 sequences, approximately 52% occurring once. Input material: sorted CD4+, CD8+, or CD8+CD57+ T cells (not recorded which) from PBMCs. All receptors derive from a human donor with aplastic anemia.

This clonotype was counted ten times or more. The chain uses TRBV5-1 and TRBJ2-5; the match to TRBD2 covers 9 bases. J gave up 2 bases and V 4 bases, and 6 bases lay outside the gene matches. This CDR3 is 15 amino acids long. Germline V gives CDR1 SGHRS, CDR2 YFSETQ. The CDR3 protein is CASSPLAGGQETQYF. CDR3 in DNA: TGCGCCAGCAGCCCATTGGCGGGGGGGCAAGAGACCCAGTACTTC.

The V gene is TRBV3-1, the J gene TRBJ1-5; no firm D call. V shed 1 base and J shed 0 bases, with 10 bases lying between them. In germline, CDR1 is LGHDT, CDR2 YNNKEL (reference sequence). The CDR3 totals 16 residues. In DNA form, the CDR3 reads TGTGCCAGCAGCCAAGCGTACGGGTATAGCAATCAGCCCCAGCATTTT. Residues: CASSQAYGYSNQPQHF.

CDR3 region: CSARTPLFTDTQYF. As DNA, the CDR3 is TGCAGTGCCAGAACCCCCCTGTTCACAGATACGCAGTATTTT. V gene TRBV20-1 combines with J gene TRBJ2-3; unclear D gene. The V gene lost 6 bases and the J gene lost 2 bases, with 15 bases spanning the gap. Germline values: CDR1 DFQATT, CDR2 SNEGSKA (reference sequence). This CDR3 region has 14 residues.

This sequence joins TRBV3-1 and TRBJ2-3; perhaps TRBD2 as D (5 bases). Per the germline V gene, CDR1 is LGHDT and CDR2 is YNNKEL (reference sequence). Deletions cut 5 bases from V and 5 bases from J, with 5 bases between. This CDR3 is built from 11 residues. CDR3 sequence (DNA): TGTGCCAGCAGCGGACTAGATACGCAGTATTTT. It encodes CASSGLDTQYF.

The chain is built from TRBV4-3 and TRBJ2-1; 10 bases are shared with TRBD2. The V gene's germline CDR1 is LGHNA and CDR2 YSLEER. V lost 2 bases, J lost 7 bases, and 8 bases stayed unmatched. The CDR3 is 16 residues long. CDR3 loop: CASSQSAGGHLNEQFF. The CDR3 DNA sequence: TGCGCCAGCAGCCAATCAGCGGGGGGGCATTTAAATGAGCAGTTCTTC.

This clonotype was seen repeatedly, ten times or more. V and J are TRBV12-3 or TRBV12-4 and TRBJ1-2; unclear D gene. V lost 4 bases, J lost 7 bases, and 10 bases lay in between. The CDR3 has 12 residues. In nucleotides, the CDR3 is TGTGCCAGCAGTTCCCCGGGGTTTGGCTACACCTTC. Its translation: CASSSPGFGYTF.

The DNA of the CDR3 is TGTGCCAGCAGATCTCGGGGGGGCCAGGCTGGGGCCAACGTCCTGACTTTC. It codes for CASRSRGGQAGANVLTF. The gene calls are TRBV6-1 and TRBJ2-6; TRBD2 matches at 8 bases. Per germline, CDR1 MNHNS and CDR2 SASEGT. The V gene end was trimmed by 6 bases and the J gene end by 2 bases; junction bases not matched to a gene: 9. The CDR3 totals 17 residues.

The CDR3 protein is CAWGRKSGELFF. CDR3 bases: TGTGCCTGGGGTCGGAAATCCGGGGAGCTGTTTTTT. The genes are TRBV30 and TRBJ2-2; D not resolved. CDR1 is GTSNPN and CDR2 is SVGIG in the germline V gene (reference sequence). V was cut by 5 bases and J by 6 bases, with 10 bases left in between. The CDR3 extends over 12 amino acids.

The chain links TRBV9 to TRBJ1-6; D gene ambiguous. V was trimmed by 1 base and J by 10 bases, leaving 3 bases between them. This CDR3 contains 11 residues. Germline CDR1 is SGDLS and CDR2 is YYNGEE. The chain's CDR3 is CASSVRSPLHF. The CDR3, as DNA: TGTGCCAGCAGCGTACGCTCACCCCTCCACTTT.

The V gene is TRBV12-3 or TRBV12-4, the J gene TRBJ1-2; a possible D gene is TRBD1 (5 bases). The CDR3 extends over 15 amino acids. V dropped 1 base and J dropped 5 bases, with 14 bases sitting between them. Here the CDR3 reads CASSLVSGSWYGYTF. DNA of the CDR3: TGTGCCAGCAGTTTAGTTTCAGGGAGTTGGTATGGCTACACCTTC.

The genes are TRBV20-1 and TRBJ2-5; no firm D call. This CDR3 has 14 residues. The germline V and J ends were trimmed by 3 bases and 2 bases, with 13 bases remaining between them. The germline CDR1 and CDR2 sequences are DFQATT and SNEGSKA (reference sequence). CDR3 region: CSASPTSKQETQYF. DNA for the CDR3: TGCAGTGCTAGCCCCACCTCAAAGCAAGAGACCCAGTACTTC.

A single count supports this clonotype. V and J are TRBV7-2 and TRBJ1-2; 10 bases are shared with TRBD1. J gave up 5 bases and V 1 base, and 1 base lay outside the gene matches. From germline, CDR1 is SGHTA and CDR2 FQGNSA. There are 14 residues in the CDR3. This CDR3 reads CASSLGDRGYGYTF. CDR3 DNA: TGTGCCAGCAGCTTAGGGGACAGGGGATATGGCTACACCTTC.

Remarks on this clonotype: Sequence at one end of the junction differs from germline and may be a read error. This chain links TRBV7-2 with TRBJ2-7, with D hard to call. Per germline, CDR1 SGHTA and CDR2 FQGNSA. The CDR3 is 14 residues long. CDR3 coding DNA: TGTGCCAGCAGCTTAGCTAGCAGCCCCTACGAGCAGTATTTC. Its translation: CASSLASSPYEQYF.

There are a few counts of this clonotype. CDR3 region: CASREGTGNYEQYF. The CDR3, as DNA: TGCGCCAGCAGGGAGGGGACAGGGAACTACGAGCAGTACTTC. The chain couples TRBV10-2 to TRBJ2-7; TRBD1 aligns across 9 bases. The CDR3 sequence is 14 residues long. Germline CDR1 reads WSHSY; CDR2 reads SAAADI. J lost 3 bases, V lost 6 bases, and 6 bases had no gene match.

The CDR3 DNA sequence: TGTGCCAGCAGCTTAGGTTCTAGCGGGCGATACGAGCAGTACTTC. Translation gives CASSLGSSGRYEQYF. The V and J genes are TRBV11-1 and TRBJ2-7; 8 bases are shared with TRBD2. The V and J ends lost 1 base and 4 bases, in that order; junction bases with no gene match: 6. The germline CDR1 and CDR2 sequences are SGHAT and FQDESV (reference sequence). The CDR3 extends over 15 amino acids.